Here is one T cell receptor (beta chain) with its context. What it recognizes is unknown. The sample comes from a study of monozygotic twins with inflammatory bowel disease. Study outcomes and limitations: Against healthy co-twins, IBD patients had lower TCRbeta diversity (measured by inverse Simpson). IBD patients shared fewer clonotypes with other individuals than healthy twins, especially patients with disease activity signs.

A roughly 2.5 ml blood sample was drawn per donor. Germline V lookup: CDR1 LGHNA, CDR2 YNFKEQ. The CDR3 contains 15 residues. TCR libraries were prepared from roughly 3,300 ng total RNA each. Each CDR3 protein gets one entry in TCRdb, which reprocessed the 5' RACE reads and gives no DNA. Its table lists under 150,000 distinct CDR3 sequences. This receptor was taken from a human donor with ulcerative colitis or Crohn's disease, or a healthy co-twin of an affected twin (not recorded which). V gene TRBV4-2 combines with J gene TRBJ2-4; TCRdb's assignment of TRBD1 cannot be checked, as there is no DNA. Sequences were obtained from blood. The CDR3 loop reads CASSQTGTGTYIQYF.